This T cell receptor (beta chain) was sequenced in a study of tumor-infiltrating lymphocytes in primary liver carcinoma. Study conclusions and caveats: No more than about 8-24% of top clones could be seen in all five tumor regions. Significantly larger top-250-clone fractions were found in tumors than in blood (p = 0.039). Tumor-adjacent and tumor-blood pairs shared a smaller degree of overlap than tumor region pairs.

This clonotype was observed at least ten times. The antigen remains unidentified. Germline lookup yields CDR1 MNHEY and CDR2 SVGAGI. The V segment lost 6 bases and the J segment 3 bases; nucleotides outside the gene matches: 3. The CDR3 is 13 residues long. From approximately 20-30 mg of unsorted bulk tissue, DNA and RNA were co-extracted together. The study sampled five separate regions from each tumor. From about 490 ng of total RNA, TCR beta-specific cDNA was reverse-transcribed using a constant-region primer. Amplification in three nested multiplex PCR rounds with slightly modified ARM-PCR gave rise to TCR beta libraries. It was with TRBV1-TRBV30 forward primers and a C-beta reverse primer that the first two PCR rounds were run, at roughly 11 cycles each. MiXCR was run by TCRdb on the multiplex PCR reads, yielding one entry per CDR3 protein. This sample has roughly 190,000 distinct CDR3 sequences, with 85% found just once.

V is TRBV6-5 and J is TRBJ2-5; TRBD2 matches at 8 bases. The specimen sequenced was tumor tissue from primary liver carcinoma. The receptor was isolated from a man aged 35-49 years with primary liver carcinoma and hepatitis B virus infection. The chain's CDR3 is CASRRAGEETQYF. In DNA, the CDR3 is TGTGCCAGCAGGCGAGCGGGAGAAGAGACCCAGTACTTC.